This entry lists 24 T cell receptor beta chains sequenced from one sample in a study of cytomegalovirus exposure and HLA in healthy donors. A multiplex PCR was run with 60 Vbeta primers and 13 Jbeta primers. Only in-frame clones appear in the TCRdb table, and some are missing; sequencing was by immunoSEQ multiplex PCR. This sample has 100,000 to 150,000 clones, with 81% found just once. The source material was PBMCs. The source is a woman aged 25 to 45 in good health and CMV-seronegative.

This chain joins TRBV7-2 and TRBJ2-1; tentatively, D is TRBD1 (5 bases). V was clipped by 3 bases and J by 8 bases, with 11 bases between them. Germline lookup yields CDR1 SGHTA and CDR2 FQGNSA. The CDR3 has 13 residues. CDR3 DNA: TGTGCCAGCAGCTTTTGGGAAGGGGATGAGCAGTTCTTC. Translating gives CASSFWEGDEQFF. Looking up the rest from reference TRBV7-2 and TRBJ2-1 gives the full variable domain: GAGVSQSPSNKVTEKGKDVELRCDPISGHTALYWYRQSLGQGLEFLIYFQGNSAPDKSGLPSDRFSAERTGGSVSTLTIQRTQQEDSAVYLCASSFWEGDEQFFGPGTRLTVL.

In DNA form, the CDR3 reads TGTGCCAGTAGTATAGGTAGCGGGAGGTATTCTGGGGCCAACGTCCTGACTTTC. Translated, it gives CASSIGSGRYSGANVLTF. This chain uses TRBV19 with TRBJ2-6; 10 bases fit TRBD2. The germline V gene encodes CDR1 LNHDA and CDR2 SQIVND (reference sequence). This CDR3 is 18 amino acids long. Trimming cost V 1 base and J 1 base; bases outside gene matches: 4.

The rearrangement links TRBV5-8 to TRBJ1-2, with 8 bases fitting TRBD1. The CDR3 totals 15 residues. V lost 6 bases, J lost 1 base, and 8 bases stayed unmatched. The germline V gene encodes CDR1 SGHTS and CDR2 YDEGEE. The CDR3 loop is CASTIGQGDNYGYTF. DNA of the CDR3: TGTGCCAGCACCATCGGACAGGGAGATAACTATGGCTACACCTTC. Supplemented by reference TRBV5-8 and TRBJ1-2, the full variable domain reads EAGVTQSPTHLIKTRGQQATLRCSPISGHTSVYWYQQALGLGLQFLLWYDEGEERNRGNFPPRFSGRQFPNYSSELNVNALELEDSALYLCASTIGQGDNYGYTFGSGTRLTVV.

In its sample, this clone was seen a few times. V gene TRBV9 combines with J gene TRBJ2-5; 11 bases line up with TRBD2. The CDR3 extends over 19 amino acids. V trimming: 3 bases; J trimming: 1 base; junction bases outside the gene matches: 14. Germline lookup yields CDR1 SGDLS and CDR2 YYNGEE. CDR3 protein: CASSANRDKLAGAQETQYF. As DNA, the CDR3 is TGTGCCAGCAGCGCGAACAGGGATAAACTAGCGGGAGCCCAAGAGACCCAGTACTTC.

V usage is TRBV14 and J usage is TRBJ1-2; D is unclear. The CDR3 has 13 amino acids. V was shortened by 6 bases and J by 4 bases, with 12 bases between the two germline ends. Looked up from germline, CDR1 is SGHDN and CDR2 is FVKESK. Here the CDR3 DNA reads TGTGCCAGCAGGCGGGGAGTAGCCTATGGCTACACCTTC. Its translation is CASRRGVAYGYTF.

The rearrangement uses TRBV6-5 and TRBJ2-4, with no clear D. Germline CDR1 is MNHEY and CDR2 is SVGAGI. This CDR3 contains 14 residues. V lost 5 bases to trimming and J lost 0 bases, with 8 bases between them. CDR3 coding DNA: TGTGCCAGCAGTGTTTCCAGAGCCAAAAACATTCAGTACTTC. Encoded protein: CASSVSRAKNIQYF.

This clone has just one count. V and J are TRBV6-5 and TRBJ1-5; D gene unclear. CDR1 MNHEY and CDR2 SVGAGI come from the germline V gene. The CDR3 has 12 amino acids. Trimming cost V 6 bases and J 11 bases, with 14 bases left between them. The CDR3 loop is CASSSGSDAQHF. Here the CDR3 DNA reads TGTGCCAGCAGCTCCGGGTCCGACGCCCAGCATTTT.

The chain couples TRBV18 to TRBJ2-1; 8 positions match TRBD1. V shed 5 bases, J shed 5 bases, and the junction held 5 bases outside the gene matches. The germline gives CDR1 KGHSH, CDR2 LQKENI. This CDR3 spans 14 amino acids. This CDR3 is CASSAGTGDNEQFF. The CDR3 DNA reads TGTGCCAGCTCAGCCGGGACAGGAGACAATGAGCAGTTCTTC.

This chain links TRBV19 with TRBJ2-1; tentative D call: TRBD2 (5 bases). CDR1 and CDR2 (germline): LNHDA, SQIVND (reference sequence). The CDR3 runs 13 residues. Between the trimmed V and J ends, which lost 8 bases and 1 base, there was a span of 9 bases. CDR3 loop: CASGAASYNEQFF. DNA of the CDR3: TGTGCCAGTGGAGCGGCATCCTACAATGAGCAGTTCTTC.

This chain links TRBV30 with TRBJ2-7; 8 positions agree with TRBD2. V was clipped by 3 bases and J by 0 bases; unmatched bases: 4. The germline gives CDR1 GTSNPN, CDR2 SVGIG (reference sequence). The CDR3 length is 14 residues. The CDR3 here is CAWRRRGDSYEQYF. The CDR3 DNA is TGTGCCTGGAGGCGGCGGGGGGACTCCTACGAGCAGTACTTC.

This clone was counted once. This chain links TRBV7-2 with TRBJ1-2, with a tentative D call TRBD1 (6 bases). The CDR3 has 12 residues. Germline V gene data show CDR1 as SGHTA and CDR2 as FQGNSA. Trimming left V 1 base short and J 8 bases short, with 8 bases between. CDR3 in amino acids: CASSLGGRGYTF. The CDR3 nucleotides read TGTGCCAGCAGCTTAGGGGGGCGGGGCTACACCTTC.

V is TRBV21-1 and J is TRBJ2-2; the table calls TRBD2, which could not be checked here. TRBV21-1 is an annotated pseudogene. This CDR3 comprises 13 residues. CDR3 in amino acids: CASSKVPAGELFF. The CDR3 region has the DNA TGTGCCAGCAGCAAAGTACCGGCCGGGGAGCTGTTTTTT.

In this sample, this clone turned up a few times. The chain links TRBV9 to TRBJ1-1; 7 bases are shared with TRBD1. V lost 0 bases, J lost 3 bases, and 2 bases stayed unmatched. The CDR3 length is 14 residues. Germline CDR1 SGDLS, CDR2 YYNGEE. The CDR3 sequence is CASSVGDRDTEAFF. CDR3 nucleotide sequence: TGTGCCAGCAGCGTAGGCGACAGGGACACTGAAGCTTTCTTT.

This clone has a single count. The chain recombines TRBV27 with TRBJ1-1, with 8 bases aligning to TRBD1. Germline values: CDR1 MNHEY, CDR2 SMNVEV (reference sequence). CDR3 length: 15 residues. Trimming removed 7 bases from V and 0 bases from J; junction bases left unmatched: 7. CDR3 in DNA: TGTGCCAGCACCAAGACAGGGGTATTGAACACTGAAGCTTTCTTT. Its protein is CASTKTGVLNTEAFF.

This clone came up once. The identical CDR3 is also encoded by other nucleotide sequences in the sample. The chain links TRBV18 to TRBJ1-1, with TRBD1 matching over 7 bases. V dropped 2 bases and J dropped 1; count of bases not matched to a gene: 4. Germline CDR1 and CDR2: KGHSH and LQKENI. The CDR3 is made up of 15 amino acids. CDR3 sequence (DNA): TGTGCCAGCTCACCAAGGACAGGTGAGAACACTGAAGCTTTCTTT. It translates to CASSPRTGENTEAFF. Full variable domain (remainder filled in from reference TRBV18 and TRBJ1-1): NAGVMQNPRHLVRRRGQEARLRCSPMKGHSHVYWYRQLPEEGLKFMVYLQKENIIDESGMPKERFSAEFPKEGPSILRIQQVVRGDSAAYFCASSPRTGENTEAFFGQGTRLTVV.

V usage is TRBV2 and J usage is TRBJ1-2; perhaps TRBD1 as D (6 bases). Trimming pared 0 bases from V and 8 bases from J, leaving 16 bases between. Germline V gene data show CDR1 as SNHLY and CDR2 as FYNNEI. This CDR3 is built from 15 residues. The DNA for the CDR3 is TGTGCCAGCAGTGAAGCGCCAACAGGGAATCGGGGCTACACCTTC. It specifies CASSEAPTGNRGYTF.

This chain joins TRBV5-1 and TRBJ1-1; D call uncertain. The germline V gene encodes CDR1 SGHRS and CDR2 YFSETQ. Trimming stripped 0 bases from V and 4 bases from J, with 10 bases between. The CDR3 has 14 amino acids. In DNA form, the CDR3 reads TGCGCCAGCAGCTTGGTAGCCAGTGGCACTGAAGCTTTCTTT. This translates into CASSLVASGTEAFF.

The chain combines TRBV5-4 with TRBJ2-1, with 9 nucleotides matching TRBD2. The J segment lost 4 bases and the V segment lost 4 bases, leaving 12 bases of the junction unmatched. The germline CDR1 and CDR2 sequences are SGHNT and YYREEE (reference sequence). The CDR3 is 17 amino acids. CDR3 in amino acids: CASSPGGGRGGYNEQFF. The CDR3 DNA is TGTGCCAGCAGCCCGGGTGGTGGGCGGGGGGGATACAATGAGCAGTTCTTC.

The chain joins TRBV30 to TRBJ2-3; D may be TRBD1 (5 bases). Germline V CDR1 and CDR2: GTSNPN, SVGIG (reference sequence). The CDR3 has 13 amino acids. V dropped 5 bases and J dropped 2 bases, with 11 bases sitting between them. The CDR3 DNA reads TGTGCCTGGGAGTGGGGCCACACAGATACGCAGTATTTT. This translates into CAWEWGHTDTQYF.

The rearrangement links TRBV19 to TRBJ2-3; D perhaps matches TRBD2 (6 bases). Per germline, CDR1 LNHDA and CDR2 SQIVND (reference sequence). Trimming removed 6 bases at V and 1 base at J, with 14 bases between. The CDR3 sequence is 15 residues long. This CDR3 is CASSEVRGGTDTQYF. For the CDR3, the DNA is TGTGCCAGTAGCGAAGTACGCGGGGGCACAGATACGCAGTATTTT. Full variable domain (remainder filled in from reference TRBV19 and TRBJ2-3): DGGITQSPKYLFRKEGQNVTLSCEQNLNHDAMYWYRQDPGQGLRLIYYSQIVNDFQKGDIAEGYSVSREKKESFPLTVTSAQKNPTAFYLCASSEVRGGTDTQYFGPGTRLTVL.

This chain links TRBV13 with TRBJ2-7; D may be TRBD2 (5 bases). Germline assignment: CDR1 PRHDT and CDR2 FYEKMQ (reference sequence). V lost 1 base and J 0 bases, leaving 7 bases between the germline ends. CDR3 size: 14 residues. CDR3 protein: CASSLAGNSYEQYF. The DNA for the CDR3 is TGTGCCAGCAGCTTAGCGGGGAACTCCTACGAGCAGTACTTC.

The chain is built from TRBV27 and TRBJ1-5, with D hard to call. V was pared by 6 bases and J by 0 bases, with 12 bases between. CDR3 length: 15 amino acids. In germline, CDR1 is MNHEY, CDR2 SMNVEV (reference sequence). CDR3 coding DNA: TGTGCCAGCAGAACGACGGGTTATAGCAATCAGCCCCAGCATTTT. It is translated as CASRTTGYSNQPQHF.

The chain couples TRBV5-5 to TRBJ1-6, with D maybe TRBD1 (6 bases). The CDR3 runs 14 residues. CDR1 SGHKS and CDR2 YYEKEE come from the germline V gene (reference sequence). Deletions cut 4 bases from V and 4 bases from J, with 9 bases between. The DNA for the CDR3 is TGTGCCAGCAGCCCCGGGACATATAATTCACCCCTCCACTTT. Encoded protein: CASSPGTYNSPLHF.

This chain connects TRBV11-2 to TRBJ2-1, with 7 nucleotides matching TRBD2. The germline V gene encodes CDR1 SGHAT and CDR2 FQNNGV. The CDR3 is made up of 15 amino acids. Germline trimming cut 1 base from V and 7 bases from J; bases unmatched to any gene: 7. CDR3 in DNA: TGTGCCAGCAGCTTAGGGCGGGGGACTTGGAATGAGCAGTTCTTC. Amino acids: CASSLGRGTWNEQFF.